The source of this T cell receptor beta chain is a study of T cell repertoires in cytomegalovirus infection. Study-wide background: Well-studied HLA-B-restricted epitopes and recently identified HLA-C-restricted epitopes of CMV were both used in the study.

MiXCR was run by TCRdb on the reads, yielding one entry per CDR3 protein. The sample carries around 800,000 distinct CDR3 sequences, 30% to 35% recorded once. This CDR3 spans 14 amino acids. V shed 6 bases and J 5 bases; nucleotides not matched to a gene: 9. CDR1 and CDR2 from the germline V gene are SEHNR and FQNEAQ (reference sequence). With regard to this clonotype: The target antigen is unknown.

The chain is built from TRBV7-9 and TRBJ2-5; 7 nucleotides match TRBD2. The sequence derives from a human donor in good health (CMV status not recorded). Some clones in this sample may be carry-over from other donors' samples. The sequencing here drew on cultured CD8+ T cells from PBMCs, taken from culture after CMV antigen stimulation. The DNA of the CDR3 is TGTGCCAGCAGGGGGAAGGGGAGGGATGAGACCCAGTACTTC. This gives the protein CASRGKGRDETQYF. Full variable domain (remainder filled in from reference TRBV7-9 and TRBJ2-5): DTGVSQNPRHKITKRGQNVTFRCDPISEHNRLYWYRQTLGQGPEFLTYFQNEAQLEKSRLLSDRFSAERPKGSFSTLEIQRTEQGDSAMYLCASRGKGRDETQYFGPGTRLLVL.